The entry below describes one T cell receptor (beta chain). Its antigen is currently unknown. The record originates from a study of shared clonotypes between healthy human individuals. Generated by immunoSEQ multiplex PCR, the TCRdb table keeps only in-frame clones and is missing some. In the table there are some 2,500,000 clones, 80% to 95% of which are singletons. In germline, CDR1 is ENHRY, CDR2 SYGVKD. CDR3 size: 16 residues. The V end was cut by 4 bases, the J end by 2 bases, with 14 bases between. Into CD45RA+ naive and CD45RA-negative memory subsets, the CD4+ cells were split. Study results and caveats: The study found lower generation probabilities in non-shared clonotypes than in those shared by all four donors.

The specimen sequenced was naive CD4+ T cells from PBMCs. The subset denotes: CD45RA+ positively selected. The clonotype was recovered from a man between 18 and 29 years old in good health. Some clones in this sample may be carry-over from other donors' samples. The chain combines TRBV10-3 with TRBJ2-2; D might be TRBD2 (6 bases). The CDR3, as DNA: TGTGCCATCAGTGGGGCTCGCGGGGCTAACACCGGGGAGCTGTTTTTT. Translation: CAISGARGANTGELFF.